The next 25 T cell receptor beta chains were all read from a single sample in a study of T-cell reconstitution after alpha-beta-depleted transplantation in children. As it was prepared, the TCRbeta library received unique molecular identifiers. A single record per CDR3 protein comes from TCRdb applying MiXCR to the PCR reads. The sample lists 250,000 to 400,000 distinct CDR3 sequences; around 25% were seen once. The material sequenced was PBMCs, mostly from graft donor cells, taken 180 days after TCRalphabeta/CD19-depleted stem cell transplant. The receptors originated from a male patient aged 10-17 years who had a stem cell transplant for acute lymphoblastic leukemia, so the T cells may come from the graft donor.

The CDR3 bases are TGCGCCAGCAGCTTGGACGGGGTACAGCCCCAGCATTTT. It yields the protein CASSLDGVQPQHF. V usage is TRBV5-1 and J usage is TRBJ1-5; D gene uncertain. V was clipped by 0 bases and J by 7 bases, with 8 bases between them. There are 13 residues in the CDR3. Germline loops: CDR1 SGHRS, CDR2 YFSETQ.

A few counts support this clonotype. The V gene is TRBV29-1, the J gene TRBJ2-4; TRBD1 or TRBD2 may be the D gene (5 bases each). The germline V gene has CDR1 SQVTM and CDR2 ANQGSEA. The CDR3 runs 12 residues. Trimming removed 4 bases at V and 7 bases at J, with 11 bases between. The CDR3 nucleotides read TGCAGCGTTGTCAGGGACGGGAACATTCAGTACTTC. This codes for CSVVRDGNIQYF.

A few counts support this clonotype. J is TRBJ2-3 and V is TRBV7-9; TRBD2 matches at 10 bases. This CDR3 is 15 amino acids long. Germline trimming cut 8 bases from V and 4 bases from J; bases unmatched to any gene: 9. Per the germline V gene, CDR1 is SEHNR and CDR2 is FQNEAQ (reference sequence). The DNA for the CDR3 is TGTGCCAGCCAGCCCTGGACTAGCGGCTCAGATACGCAGTATTTT. Residues: CASQPWTSGSDTQYF.

This clonotype was counted between two and nine times. This sequence joins TRBV4-1 and TRBJ2-5; maybe TRBD1 (5 bases). Trimming shortened V by 2 bases and J by 1 base, and 8 bases separated the two germline ends. This CDR3 comprises 14 residues. Germline V lookup: CDR1 MGHRA, CDR2 YSYEKL. This CDR3 is CASSQQGGQETQYF. DNA of the CDR3: TGCGCCAGCAGCCAACAGGGCGGCCAAGAGACCCAGTACTTC.

The rearrangement links TRBV5-1 to TRBJ1-1, with D hard to call. The CDR3 runs 14 residues. CDR1 is SGHRS, CDR2 YFSETQ, per germline. V was pared by 5 bases and J by 3 bases, with 14 bases between. The CDR3 protein is CASRGPPAYTEAFF. The CDR3, as DNA: TGCGCCAGCAGAGGACCCCCTGCTTACACTGAAGCTTTCTTT.

The gene calls are TRBV5-1 and TRBJ2-7, with 9 bases aligning to TRBD2. V shed 5 bases and J 3 bases; nucleotides not matched to a gene: 6. The CDR3 is made up of 14 amino acids. Germline CDR1 is SGHRS and CDR2 is YFSETQ. The CDR3: CASRPSGKGYEQYF. CDR3 coding DNA: TGCGCCAGCAGGCCTAGCGGGAAAGGCTACGAGCAGTACTTC.

This clonotype was picked up a small number of times. The chain carries TRBV6-1 and TRBJ1-2, with D possibly being TRBD1 (6 bases). V was pared by 6 bases and J by 4 bases, with 12 bases between. The CDR3 runs to 13 residues. Germline V gene sequence: CDR1 MNHNS, CDR2 SASEGT. The CDR3 is CASRHDRSYGYTF. The CDR3 region has the DNA TGTGCCAGCAGGCACGACAGGTCCTATGGCTACACCTTC.

The rearrangement joins TRBV4-1 to TRBJ2-5; 8 bases align to TRBD1. The V segment lost 6 bases and the J segment 2 bases; nucleotides outside the gene matches: 11. Germline values: CDR1 MGHRA, CDR2 YSYEKL. This CDR3 region has 16 residues. The chain's CDR3 is CASRSLGQGPQETQYF. The CDR3 DNA reads as TGCGCCAGCAGAAGCCTTGGACAGGGACCTCAAGAGACCCAGTACTTC.

This clonotype was detected a few times. The chain couples TRBV10-3 to TRBJ1-2; unclear D gene. CDR3 length: 14 amino acids. The V end was cut by 0 bases, the J end by 4 bases, with 9 bases between. Per the germline V gene, CDR1 is ENHRY and CDR2 is SYGVKD. CDR3 in DNA: TGTGCCATCAGTGAGTCGACGGAGAGCTATGGCTACACCTTC. It is translated as CAISESTESYGYTF.

In its sample, this clonotype was seen many times. The rearrangement links TRBV5-1 to TRBJ2-2; 8 nucleotides align to TRBD2. The CDR3 has 16 residues. V was pared by 0 bases and J by 1 base, with 2 bases of the junction left unmatched. Germline V lookup: CDR1 SGHRS, CDR2 YFSETQ. CDR3 loop: CASSLGTSLNTGELFF. As DNA, the CDR3 is TGCGCCAGCAGCTTGGGGACTAGCTTGAACACCGGGGAGCTGTTTTTT. Full variable domain (rest looked up from reference TRBV5-1 and TRBJ2-2): KAGVTQTPRYLIKTRGQQVTLSCSPISGHRSVSWYQQTPGQGLQFLFEYFSETQRNKGNFPGRFSGRQFSNSRSEMNVSTLELGDSALYLCASSLGTSLNTGELFFGEGSRLTVL.

The CDR3 reads CASSFISVDTGELFF. CDR3 nucleotides: TGCGCCAGCAGCTTTATCTCCGTCGACACCGGGGAGCTGTTTTTT. The chain employs TRBV5-1 and TRBJ2-2; no firm D call. Germline V gives CDR1 SGHRS, CDR2 YFSETQ. Trimming stripped 2 bases from V and 3 bases from J, with 11 bases between. The CDR3 totals 15 residues.

The rearrangement uses TRBV20-1 and TRBJ2-1, with TRBD2 matching 10 bases. CDR1 and CDR2 from the germline V gene are DFQATT and SNEGSKA (reference sequence). CDR3 length: 15 residues. The V segment lost 5 bases and the J segment 4 bases; nucleotides outside the gene matches: 8. The CDR3 spells CSAPSGLALYNEQFF. The CDR3 DNA reads TGCAGTGCTCCTTCGGGACTAGCGCTTTACAATGAGCAGTTCTTC.

This clonotype was counted a few times. The rearrangement uses TRBV7-9 and TRBJ1-1; D gene uncertain. The length of the CDR3 is 15 residues. The V gene lost 0 bases and the J gene lost 1 base, with 9 bases spanning the gap. The germline gives CDR1 SEHNR, CDR2 FQNEAQ (reference sequence). The CDR3 DNA reads TGTGCCAGCAGCTTAGCGATTCAGACGAACACTGAAGCTTTCTTT. Encoded protein: CASSLAIQTNTEAFF.

This clonotype showed up just a few times. V and J are TRBV7-2 and TRBJ2-2, with 10 bases that match TRBD1. Trimming cost V 5 bases and J 4 bases; bases outside gene matches: 1. There are 14 residues in the CDR3. Germline V gene lookup returns CDR1 SGHTA and CDR2 FQGNSA. For the CDR3, the DNA is TGTGCCAGCAGCCGGGACAGGGGCACCGGGGAGCTGTTTTTT. This encodes CASSRDRGTGELFF.

This clonotype was detected ten times or more. This chain links TRBV9 with TRBJ2-1; D ambiguous. The CDR3 loop spans 15 amino acids. V lost 0 bases, J lost 0 bases, and 7 bases lay in between. Germline loops: CDR1 SGDLS, CDR2 YYNGEE. The CDR3: CASSVEGISYNEQFF. For the CDR3, the DNA is TGTGCCAGCAGCGTAGAAGGCATCTCCTACAATGAGCAGTTCTTC. Combining the CDR3 with reference TRBV9 and TRBJ2-1 gives the whole variable domain DSGVTQTPKHLITATGQRVTLRCSPRSGDLSVYWYQQSLDQGLQFLIQYYNGEERAKGNILERFSAQQFPDLHSELNLSSLELGDSALYFCASSVEGISYNEQFFGPGTRLTVL.

This chain links TRBV7-8 with TRBJ1-1; D is ambiguous. Germline CDR1 is SGHVS and CDR2 is FQNEAQ. With 2 bases removed from V and 3 bases from J, the gap between germline ends came to 16 bases. The CDR3 sequence is 16 residues long. This CDR3 reads CASSLFNGVLDTEAFF. For the CDR3, the DNA is TGTGCCAGCAGCTTATTCAACGGGGTCCTAGACACTGAAGCTTTCTTT.

The table lists this clonotype with a few counts. V and J are TRBV12-3 or TRBV12-4 and TRBJ2-5; 11 positions agree with TRBD2. V lost 5 bases and J lost 2; bases outside the gene matches: 4. The CDR3 totals 15 residues. CDR3 sequence: CASSKGLAEQETQYF. CDR3 nucleotide sequence: TGTGCCAGCAGTAAGGGACTAGCGGAGCAAGAGACCCAGTACTTC.

V is TRBV11-2 and J is TRBJ1-2; TRBD1 aligns across 7 bases. With V trimmed by 0 bases and J by 3 bases, 22 bases remained unmatched. The length of the CDR3 is 21 residues. Germline values: CDR1 SGHAT, CDR2 FQNNGV. The CDR3 sequence: CASSLEGSRGTVIGRYYGYTF. The CDR3 DNA reads as TGTGCCAGCAGCTTAGAGGGGAGTCGGGGGACAGTGATAGGAAGGTACTATGGCTACACCTTC.

This clonotype was picked up a small number of times. The chain carries TRBV3-1 and TRBJ1-6; D possibly corresponds to TRBD1 (5 bases). Germline V gives CDR1 LGHDT, CDR2 YNNKEL (reference sequence). V was cut by 4 bases and J by 7 bases, with 17 bases left in between. The CDR3 is 16 amino acids. The CDR3, as DNA: TGTGCCAGCAGCCTCTCACTCGGCGGGGGGAATTCACCCCTCCACTTT. Its protein is CASSLSLGGGNSPLHF.

The count of this clonotype is one. The genes are TRBV7-9 and TRBJ2-1; TRBD2 matches at 9 bases. The CDR3 has 15 amino acids. The germline V gene encodes CDR1 SEHNR and CDR2 FQNEAQ (reference sequence). With V trimmed by 2 bases and J by 4 bases, 3 bases remained unmatched. CDR3 loop: CASSLTTSGYNEQFF. CDR3 sequence (DNA): TGTGCCAGCAGCTTAACGACTAGCGGTTACAATGAGCAGTTCTTC.

The chain joins TRBV5-4 to TRBJ2-7; the D gene is possibly TRBD2 (6 bases). The germline CDR1 and CDR2 sequences are SGHNT and YYREEE (reference sequence). V lost 4 bases, J lost 3 bases, and 17 bases lay in between. The CDR3 extends over 15 amino acids. Here the CDR3 reads CASSPEPSSGYEQYF. The CDR3 coding sequence is TGTGCCAGCAGCCCGGAGCCCAGTAGCGGCTACGAGCAGTACTTC. Complete variable domain (other parts from reference TRBV5-4 and TRBJ2-7): ETGVTQSPTHLIKTRGQQVTLRCSSQSGHNTVSWYQQALGQGPQFIFQYYREEENGRGNFPPRFSGLQFPNYSSELNVNALELDDSALYLCASSPEPSSGYEQYFGPGTRLTVT.

The chain combines TRBV5-1 with TRBJ2-3; 10 bases are shared with TRBD1. The germline gives CDR1 SGHRS, CDR2 YFSETQ. This CDR3 region has 16 residues. The V gene end was trimmed by 2 bases and the J gene end by 12 bases; junction bases not matched to a gene: 15. This chain's CDR3 is CASSFLGQGGGEEQYF. The CDR3 region has the DNA TGCGCCAGCAGCTTTCTTGGACAGGGGGGAGGAGAAGAACAGTATTTT.

This clonotype was counted between two and nine times. The chain is built from TRBV5-1 and TRBJ2-1; 7 bases line up with TRBD2. Germline assignment: CDR1 SGHRS and CDR2 YFSETQ. Unmatched junction bases numbered 9, after V lost 7 bases and J lost 8 bases. The CDR3 sequence is 13 residues long. DNA for the CDR3: TGCGCCAGCTTCGGACTAGGAAGGGATGAGCAGTTCTTC. It translates to CASFGLGRDEQFF.

This clonotype turned up a few times. The chain recombines TRBV4-2 with TRBJ2-1; D is unclear. V lost 0 bases and J lost 10, with 13 bases in between. CDR1 is LGHNA, CDR2 YNFKEQ, per germline. CDR3 length: 14 residues. The CDR3 DNA reads TGTGCCAGCAGCCAAGAGGGCCCAAACGAGGAGCAGTTCTTC. It specifies CASSQEGPNEEQFF.

This clonotype was detected only a few times. This chain uses TRBV13 with TRBJ2-7; D remains ambiguous. The germline V gene has CDR1 PRHDT and CDR2 FYEKMQ (reference sequence). Trimming cost V 4 bases and J 5 bases, with 6 bases left between them. The CDR3 spans 11 residues. The CDR3: CASSSSDEQYF. CDR3 bases: TGTGCCAGCAGCTCCAGCGACGAGCAGTACTTC.